Listed below are T cell receptor beta chains from one sample, sequenced in a study of cytomegalovirus exposure and HLA in healthy donors. Using immunoSEQ multiplex PCR, the repertoire was profiled, and TCRdb retains in-frame clones only, with some absent. The sample records about 120,000 clones, 72% being singletons. The sample consisted of PBMCs. The receptors shown here come from a man aged 25-40 years in good health and CMV-seronegative. The CDR3 runs from the conserved cysteine through the conserved F or W. A D gene is named only where the DNA matches it firmly. Where a row states a size, it is once, few, many or the class of an expanded clone; other rows omit it.

V,D,J,size,CDR3,DNA
TRBV9,NA,TRBJ1-2,few,CASSPAGQGNTF,TGTGCCAGCAGCCCAGCGGGCCAGGGCAACACCTTC
TRBV4-1,NA,TRBJ2-7,NA,CASSREESLAYEQYF,TGCGCCAGCAGCCGAGAAGAGAGCCTCGCCTACGAGCAGTACTTC
TRBV6-6,NA,TRBJ2-1,NA,CASVVQATKNEQFF,TGTGCCAGTGTTGTCCAGGCGACTAAGAATGAGCAGTTCTTC
TRBV27,NA,TRBJ1-5,NA,CASSLLGQNQPQHF,TGTGCCAGCAGTTTATTGGGACAAAATCAGCCCCAGCATTTT
TRBV6-5,TRBD1,TRBJ1-2,NA,CAASQGGYGYTF,TGTGCCGCTTCGCAGGGGGGATATGGCTACACCTTC
TRBV5-6,NA,TRBJ2-4,NA,CASSLTREVNIQYF,TGTGCCAGCAGTTTGACCCGTGAGGTAAACATTCAGTACTTC
TRBV11-3,TRBD1,TRBJ2-7,NA,CASSLGTGAPYEQYF,TGTGCCAGCAGCTTAGGGACAGGGGCCCCCTACGAGCAGTACTTC
TRBV11-2,NA,TRBJ2-7,few,CASSLVGPGSYEQYF,TGTGCCAGCAGCTTAGTGGGGCCGGGCTCCTACGAGCAGTACTTC
TRBV10-3,NA,TRBJ2-7,NA,CAIDTGYEQYF,TGTGCCATAGATACAGGCTACGAGCAGTACTTC
TRBV5-6,TRBD1,TRBJ2-3,NA,CASTPDRRTDTQYF,TGTGCCAGCACCCCGGACAGGCGCACAGATACGCAGTATTTT
TRBV5-1,NA,TRBJ1-2,NA,CASSLAGEGNGYTF,TGCGCCAGCAGCTTGGCGGGGGAGGGGAATGGCTACACCTTC
TRBV7-8,TRBD1,TRBJ1-1,NA,CASSPLGQGLTEAFF,TGTGCCAGCAGCCCCCTGGGACAGGGGTTAACTGAAGCTTTCTTT
TRBV19,TRBD1,TRBJ1-1,NA,CASSRTGSFTEAFF,TGTGCCAGTAGTAGGACAGGTAGTTTTACTGAAGCTTTCTTT
TRBV5-1,TRBD1,TRBJ1-1,NA,CASSLDYRGMPEAFF,TGCGCCAGCAGCTTGGACTACAGGGGTATGCCTGAAGCTTTCTTT
TRBV7-9,TRBD2,TRBJ2-2,NA,CASTPQVAGGFNTGELFF,TGTGCCAGCACCCCCCAGGTAGCGGGGGGATTCAACACCGGGGAGCTGTTTTTT
TRBV19,TRBD1,TRBJ2-2,NA,CASSVDREYTGELFF,TGTGCCAGTAGTGTTGACAGGGAATACACCGGGGAGCTGTTTTTT
TRBV5-5,NA,TRBJ1-6,NA,CASTWGVDYNSPLHF,TGTGCCAGCACCTGGGGGGTGGACTATAATTCACCCCTCCACTTT
TRBV25-1,NA,TRBJ1-4,few,CASRSITGSGNEKLFF,TGTGCCAGCAGATCGATTACAGGGTCGGGTAATGAAAAACTGTTTTTT
TRBV7-3,NA,TRBJ1-2,NA,CASSFYSGDGYTF,TGTGCCAGCAGCTTTTATTCAGGGGATGGCTACACCTTC
TRBV7-9,TRBD1,TRBJ1-2,NA,CSSSLGDRGFYGYTF,TGTTCCAGCAGCTTAGGGGACAGGGGATTTTATGGCTACACCTTC
TRBV7-3,TRBD2,TRBJ2-1,NA,CASSLERGRGNEQFF,TGTGCCAGCAGCTTAGAGCGGGGGAGGGGAAATGAGCAGTTCTTC
TRBV9,NA,TRBJ2-1,NA,CASSVETRYEQFF,TGTGCCAGCAGCGTAGAGACTAGATATGAGCAGTTCTTC